This TCR beta chain was profiled in a study of metastatic and nonmetastatic thyroid tumors. Looking at the study overall: Malignant and benign thyroid patients had repertoires compared in peripheral blood and tumor or nodule tissue.

Germline CDR1 SGDLS, CDR2 YYNGEE. The CDR3 consists of 9 residues. Thyroid surgery had not been preceded by any treatment in any patient. As for this clone: One junction end disagrees with the germline gene, perhaps due to a read error.

Authors' data handling: In papillary thyroid cancer, a distant-metastasis classifier was built using CDR3 differences across clinicopathological groups. TCRdb redid the clone calls on the PCR reads using MiXCR. TCRdb's processing, not the study's, gives the V and J calls here. The profile shows about 21,000 clones, approximately 25% of them singletons. Sequenced material: blood. The sequence derives from a female donor with papillary thyroid cancer or a benign thyroid nodule (not recorded which). Some clones in this sample may be carry-over from other donors' samples. The V call is TRBV9, the J call TRBJ2-4; D is perhaps TRBD2 (5 bases). CDR3 sequence: CASSVGGSF. DNA of the CDR3: TGTGCCAGCAGCGTAGGAGGGAGCTTC.